The clone carrying this T cell receptor beta chain was counted between two and nine times. Its target is not known. TCRdb processed the 5' RACE reads anew with MiXCR; each CDR3 protein has one entry. The sample shows around 960,000 distinct CDR3 sequences, roughly 12% of them seen only once. The sample belongs to a study of identical twins. General study findings and limits: Out-of-frame alpha sequences common to twins were enriched for low generation probability. Twin pairs had excess sharing that was weaker in beta out-of-frame sequences. The study found that models underestimated out-of-frame TCR alpha sharing in monozygotic twins.

The germline V gene encodes CDR1 SGHRS and CDR2 YFSETQ. The V end was cut by 4 bases, the J end by 3 bases, with 26 bases between. CDR3 length: 19 residues. These data are also associated with another study on yellow fever vaccine responses in identical twins.

The sequencing sample was made of PBMCs. The clonotype was recovered from a woman younger than 35 in good health. The chain couples TRBV5-1 to TRBJ2-1, with D perhaps TRBD2 (5 bases). CDR3 coding DNA: TGCGCCAGCAGCCCCCCGGAGCCCCTCGGGGAAGGGAACTACAATGAGCAGTTCTTC. Translated: CASSPPEPLGEGNYNEQFF.